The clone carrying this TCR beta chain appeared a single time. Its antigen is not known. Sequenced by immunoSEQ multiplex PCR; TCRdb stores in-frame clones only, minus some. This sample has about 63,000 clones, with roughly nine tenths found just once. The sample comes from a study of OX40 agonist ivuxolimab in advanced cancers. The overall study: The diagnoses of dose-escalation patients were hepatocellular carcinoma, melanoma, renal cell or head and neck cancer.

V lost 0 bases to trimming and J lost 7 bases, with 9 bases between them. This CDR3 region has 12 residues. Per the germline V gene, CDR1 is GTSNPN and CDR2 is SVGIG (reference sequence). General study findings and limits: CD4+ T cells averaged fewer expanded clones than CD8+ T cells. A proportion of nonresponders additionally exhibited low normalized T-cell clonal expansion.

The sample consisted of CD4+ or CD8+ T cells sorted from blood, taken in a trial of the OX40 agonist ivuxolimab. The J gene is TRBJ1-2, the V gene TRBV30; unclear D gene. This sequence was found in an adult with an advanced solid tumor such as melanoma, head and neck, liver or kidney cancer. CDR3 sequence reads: CAWSVGVGGYTF. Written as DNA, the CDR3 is TGTGCCTGGAGTGTCGGAGTTGGTGGCTACACCTTC.